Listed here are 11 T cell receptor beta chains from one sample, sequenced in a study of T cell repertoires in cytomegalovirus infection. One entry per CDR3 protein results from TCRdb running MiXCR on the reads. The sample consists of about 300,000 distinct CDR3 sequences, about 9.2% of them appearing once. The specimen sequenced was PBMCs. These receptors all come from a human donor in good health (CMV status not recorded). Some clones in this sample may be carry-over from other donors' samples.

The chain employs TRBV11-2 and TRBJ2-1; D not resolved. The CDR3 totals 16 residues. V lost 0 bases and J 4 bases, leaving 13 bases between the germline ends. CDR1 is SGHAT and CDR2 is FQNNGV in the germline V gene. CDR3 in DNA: TGTGCCAGCAGCTTAGATGAGGCCGCCTTATACAATGAGCAGTTCTTC. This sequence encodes CASSLDEAALYNEQFF.

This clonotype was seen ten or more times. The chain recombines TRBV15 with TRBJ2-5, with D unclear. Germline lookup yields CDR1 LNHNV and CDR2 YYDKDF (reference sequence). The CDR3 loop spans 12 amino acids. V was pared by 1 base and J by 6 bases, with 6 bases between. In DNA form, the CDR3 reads TGTGCCACCAGCAGAGCGCCCCAGACCCAGTACTTC. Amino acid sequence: CATSRAPQTQYF.

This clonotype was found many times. This CDR3 is CASSYTGRREETQYF. As DNA, the CDR3 is TGTGCCAGCAGTTACACAGGGAGGAGGGAGGAGACCCAGTACTTC. The chain couples TRBV6-2 or TRBV6-3 to TRBJ2-5; D tentatively reads TRBD1 or TRBD2 (6 bases each). Germline-derived CDR1 and CDR2 are MNHEY and SVGEGT. The CDR3 consists of 15 residues. Trimming stripped 2 bases from V and 5 bases from J, with 15 bases between.

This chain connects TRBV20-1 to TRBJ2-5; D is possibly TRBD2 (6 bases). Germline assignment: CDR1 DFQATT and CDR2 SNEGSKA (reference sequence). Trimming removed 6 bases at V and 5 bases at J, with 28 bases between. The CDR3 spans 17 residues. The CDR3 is CSARAGSSGLKGETQYF. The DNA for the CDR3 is TGCAGTGCCAGGGCGGGGAGTAGCGGCCTCAAGGGGGAGACCCAGTACTTC.

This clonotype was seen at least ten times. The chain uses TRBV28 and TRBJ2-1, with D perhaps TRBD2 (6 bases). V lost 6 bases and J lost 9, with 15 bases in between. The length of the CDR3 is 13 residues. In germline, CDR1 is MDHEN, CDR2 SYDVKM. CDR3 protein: CASSWPQGGEQFF. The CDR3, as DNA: TGTGCCAGCAGCTGGCCCCAGGGAGGTGAGCAGTTCTTC.

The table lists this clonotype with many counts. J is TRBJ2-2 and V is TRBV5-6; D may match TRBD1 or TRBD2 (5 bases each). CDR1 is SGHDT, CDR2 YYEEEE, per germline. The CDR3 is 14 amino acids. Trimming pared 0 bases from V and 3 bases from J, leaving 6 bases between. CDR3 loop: CASSLGGDTGELFF. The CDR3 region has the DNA TGTGCCAGCAGCTTGGGAGGGGACACCGGGGAGCTGTTTTTT.

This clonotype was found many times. CDR3 DNA: TGTGCCAGCAGTCTACAGGGGGCAAATACAGATACGCAGTATTTT. Translation: CASSLQGANTDTQYF. This chain uses TRBV6-1 with TRBJ2-3, with 9 bases fitting TRBD1. J was trimmed by 3 bases and V by 5 bases; bases with no gene match: 6. CDR1 and CDR2 from the germline V gene are MNHNS and SASEGT. CDR3 length: 15 amino acids.

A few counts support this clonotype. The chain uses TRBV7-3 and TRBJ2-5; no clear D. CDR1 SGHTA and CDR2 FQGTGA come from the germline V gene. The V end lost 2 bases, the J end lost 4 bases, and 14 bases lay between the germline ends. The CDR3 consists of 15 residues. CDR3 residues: CASSLGDWTSETQYF. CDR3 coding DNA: TGTGCCAGCAGCTTAGGGGATTGGACCTCAGAGACCCAGTACTTC. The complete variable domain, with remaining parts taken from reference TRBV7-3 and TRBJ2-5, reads GAGVSQTPSNKVTEKGKYVELRCDPISGHTALYWYRQSLGQGPEFLIYFQGTGAADDSGLPNDRFFAVRPEGSVSTLKIQRTERGDSAVYLCASSLGDWTSETQYFGPGTRLLVL.

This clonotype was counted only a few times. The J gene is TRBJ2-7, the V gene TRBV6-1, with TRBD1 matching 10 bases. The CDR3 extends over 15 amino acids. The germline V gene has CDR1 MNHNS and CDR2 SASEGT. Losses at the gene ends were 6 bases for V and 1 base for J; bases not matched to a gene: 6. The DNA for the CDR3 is TGTGCCAGCAGATTCCGGACAGGGGGTTCCTACGAGCAGTACGTC. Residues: CASRFRTGGSYEQYV.

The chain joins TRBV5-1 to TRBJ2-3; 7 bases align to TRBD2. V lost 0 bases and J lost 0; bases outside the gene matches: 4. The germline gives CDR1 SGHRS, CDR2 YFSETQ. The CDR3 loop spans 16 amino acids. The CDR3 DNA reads TGCGCCAGCAGCTTGGAAGGCGGGGGAAGCACAGATACGCAGTATTTT. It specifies CASSLEGGGSTDTQYF.

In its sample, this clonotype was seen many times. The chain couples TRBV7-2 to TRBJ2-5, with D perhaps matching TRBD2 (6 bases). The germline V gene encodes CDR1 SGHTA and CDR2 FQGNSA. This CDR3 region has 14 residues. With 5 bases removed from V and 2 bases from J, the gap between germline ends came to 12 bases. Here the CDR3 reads CASSAGLLQETQYF. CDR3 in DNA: TGTGCCAGCAGCGCGGGACTTCTACAAGAGACCCAGTACTTC.